This T cell receptor beta chain was recorded in a study of T cell repertoires in cytomegalovirus infection. Findings and caveats of the study: Dominant in the ex vivo response were TCR beta clonotypes restricted by HLA-C and specific for CMV.

TCRdb reanalysed the reads using MiXCR and keeps one entry per CDR3 protein. The sample holds a few hundred thousand distinct CDR3 sequences, about 39% seen once. The V gene end was trimmed by 4 bases and the J gene end by 8 bases; junction bases not matched to a gene: 4. This CDR3 has 13 amino acids. The V gene's germline CDR1 is SGHTA and CDR2 FQGNSA. Notes on this clonotype: Its antigen is currently unknown.

This TCR was sampled from a human donor in good health (CMV status not recorded). Some clones in this sample may be carry-over from other donors' samples. This specimen was cultured PBMCs, taken from culture after CMV antigen stimulation. The rearrangement joins TRBV7-2 to TRBJ1-2, with 10 bases matching TRBD1. This CDR3 is CASSYGTGEGYTF. The DNA for the CDR3 is TGTGCCAGCAGCTATGGGACAGGGGAGGGCTACACCTTC.